The 17 T cell receptor beta chains in this list originate from one sample, sequenced in a study of PD-1 blockade in mismatch repair-deficient tumors. Clones were read by immunoSEQ multiplex PCR, and TCRdb kept only the in-frame ones, dropping some. The table shows about 110,000 clones, with more than 60% occurring only once. Sample: peripheral blood, taken just over 59 weeks after starting pembrolizumab. Receptors were obtained from an adult with mismatch repair-deficient cancer.

This clone has a single count. This chain's CDR3 is CASTGGRGTGELFF. DNA for the CDR3: TGTGCCAGCACTGGCGGGAGGGGCACCGGGGAGCTGTTTTTT. The chain links TRBV9 to TRBJ2-2; 9 nucleotides match TRBD2. Germline CDR1 is SGDLS and CDR2 is YYNGEE. The CDR3 is 14 residues long. Trimming at V came to 6 bases and at J to 4 bases, leaving 4 bases not matched to a gene.

This clone was observed a few times. This sequence joins TRBV7-3 and TRBJ1-5; D not resolved. The V and J ends lost 3 bases and 5 bases respectively, with 8 bases between them. The CDR3 is 13 amino acids. Germline CDR1 is SGHTA and CDR2 is FQGTGA. The CDR3 protein is CASSFQADQPQHF. The CDR3 nucleotides read TGTGCCAGCAGCTTTCAGGCCGATCAGCCCCAGCATTTT.

V usage is TRBV5-1 and J usage is TRBJ2-2; D is uncertain. CDR3 length equals 14 residues. Looked up from germline, CDR1 is SGHRS and CDR2 is YFSETQ. V was pared by 0 bases and J by 3 bases, with 6 bases between. Here the CDR3 reads CASSLARDTGELFF. Here the CDR3 DNA reads TGCGCCAGCAGCTTGGCTCGCGACACCGGGGAGCTGTTTTTT.

This chain connects TRBV27 to TRBJ1-1; 7 bases match TRBD1. The length of the CDR3 is 14 residues. The V gene end was trimmed by 3 bases and the J gene end by 4 bases; junction bases not matched to a gene: 5. Germline V lookup: CDR1 MNHEY, CDR2 SMNVEV (reference sequence). The CDR3 here is CASSLGQYSTEAFF. For the CDR3, the DNA is TGTGCCAGCAGTTTGGGACAGTATAGCACTGAAGCTTTCTTT.

This clone appeared a few times. The CDR3 region has the DNA TGTGCCAGCAGCGGCCGGGACCATAATGAGCAGTTCTTC. Translated, it gives CASSGRDHNEQFF. This rearrangement joins TRBV9 to TRBJ2-1, with D possibly being TRBD1 or TRBD2 (5 bases each). CDR3 size: 13 residues. Germline-derived CDR1 and CDR2 are SGDLS and YYNGEE. The V end was cut by 3 bases, the J end by 7 bases, with 11 bases between.

The chain links TRBV15 to TRBJ2-6; D is undetermined. Germline lookup yields CDR1 LNHNV and CDR2 YYDKDF (reference sequence). CDR3 length: 14 amino acids. The ends were cut back, 8 bases at V and 4 bases at J, with 12 bases in the middle. The CDR3, as DNA: TGTGCCACCCAAAACGACGCGGGGGCCAACGTCCTGACTTTC. Protein: CATQNDAGANVLTF.

The gene calls are TRBV30 and TRBJ1-1; D remains unclear. The V end lost 1 base, the J end lost 0 bases, and 9 bases lay between the germline ends. CDR1 and CDR2 from the germline V gene are GTSNPN and SVGIG (reference sequence). There are 14 residues in the CDR3. The CDR3 loop reads CAWSAGRMNTEAFF. DNA for the CDR3: TGTGCCTGGAGTGCGGGGAGGATGAACACTGAAGCTTTCTTT.

The chain combines TRBV5-4 with TRBJ2-7, with D unclear. Trimming cost V 0 bases and J 2 bases, with 3 bases left between them. The CDR3 length is 12 residues. CDR1 is SGHNT and CDR2 is YYREEE in the germline V gene (reference sequence). CDR3 DNA: TGTGCCAGCAGCTTGGACACCTACGAGCAGTACTTC. Its protein product is CASSLDTYEQYF.

The CDR3 loop reads CASSSNFQRTSGRPHEQFF. In DNA form, the CDR3 reads TGTGCCAGCAGCTCGAACTTCCAGCGCACTAGCGGGAGACCCCATGAGCAGTTCTTC. The chain combines TRBV7-3 with TRBJ2-1, with 11 bases fitting TRBD2. V lost 4 bases, J lost 8 bases, and 19 bases stayed unmatched. This CDR3 comprises 19 residues. Per the germline V gene, CDR1 is SGHTA and CDR2 is FQGTGA. The full variable domain, its missing parts supplied by reference TRBV7-3 and TRBJ2-1, is GAGVSQTPSNKVTEKGKYVELRCDPISGHTALYWYRQSLGQGPEFLIYFQGTGAADDSGLPNDRFFAVRPEGSVSTLKIQRTERGDSAVYLCASSSNFQRTSGRPHEQFFGPGTRLTVL.

The table lists this clone with a count of one. The J gene is TRBJ2-1, the V gene TRBV6-5; 9 nucleotides match TRBD1. V was clipped by 2 bases and J by 7 bases; unmatched bases: 3. This CDR3 region has 14 residues. Germline V gene sequence: CDR1 MNHEY, CDR2 SVGAGI. The CDR3 bases are TGTGCCAGCAGTTACCGACAGGGGGGTAATGAGCAGTTCTTC. It codes for CASSYRQGGNEQFF.

CDR3 in amino acids: CASSLAESSYNEQFF. CDR3 nucleotides: TGTGCCAGCAGCCTAGCGGAGAGCTCCTACAATGAGCAGTTCTTC. V gene TRBV6-5 combines with J gene TRBJ2-1; TRBD2 matches 7 bases. CDR3 length: 15 amino acids. Germline CDR1 is MNHEY and CDR2 is SVGAGI. Trimming at V came to 6 bases and at J to 0 bases, leaving 5 bases not matched to a gene.

This clone is medium-sized by share. V and J are TRBV5-6 and TRBJ2-7; D remains unclear. Germline CDR1 SGHDT, CDR2 YYEEEE. CDR3 length: 14 residues. Trimming removed 0 bases from V and 2 bases from J, with 9 bases in between. The CDR3 DNA is TGTGCCAGCAGCTTGGGGTCGGGCCCCTACGAGCAGTACTTC. Translation gives CASSLGSGPYEQYF.

The genes are TRBV9 and TRBJ1-1; possibly TRBD1 for D (5 bases). The V end lost 0 bases, the J end lost 7 bases, and 10 bases lay between the germline ends. In germline, CDR1 is SGDLS, CDR2 YYNGEE. The CDR3 loop spans 13 amino acids. Here the CDR3 reads CASSVAPDSEAFF. DNA of the CDR3: TGTGCCAGCAGCGTAGCCCCTGACAGTGAAGCTTTCTTT. The full variable domain, with the rest looked up from reference TRBV9 and TRBJ1-1, is DSGVTQTPKHLITATGQRVTLRCSPRSGDLSVYWYQQSLDQGLQFLIQYYNGEERAKGNILERFSAQQFPDLHSELNLSSLELGDSALYFCASSVAPDSEAFFGQGTRLTVV.

Only one count was recorded for this clone. The V gene is TRBV5-1, the J gene TRBJ2-1; a possible D gene is TRBD1 (5 bases). This CDR3 is built from 14 residues. The V gene's germline CDR1 is SGHRS and CDR2 YFSETQ. Trimming removed 3 bases at V and 2 bases at J, with 9 bases between. In DNA, the CDR3 is TGCGCCAGCAGCTCAGGACAAACCTACAATGAGCAGTTCTTC. Its protein product is CASSSGQTYNEQFF.

This clone was detected a few times. The chain employs TRBV27 and TRBJ2-2; D is possibly TRBD2 (6 bases). This CDR3 region has 13 residues. The germline CDR1 and CDR2 sequences are MNHEY and SMNVEV (reference sequence). The V gene lost 6 bases and the J gene lost 5 bases, with 10 bases spanning the gap. The CDR3 reads CASRRDGTGELFF. CDR3 nucleotides: TGTGCCAGCAGGCGGGACGGTACCGGGGAGCTGTTTTTT.

The chain recombines TRBV4-1 with TRBJ2-1, with 7 bases aligning to TRBD1. The trim removed 3 bases at V and 4 bases at J, leaving 9 bases unmatched. The germline gives CDR1 MGHRA, CDR2 YSYEKL. The CDR3 totals 16 residues. Written as DNA, the CDR3 is TGCGCCAGCAGCCACCCCCCGGACAGGAGGTACAATGAGCAGTTCTTC. It yields the protein CASSHPPDRRYNEQFF.

The chain combines TRBV9 with TRBJ2-2; no definite D call. V lost 1 base and J lost 7, with 11 bases in between. CDR1 and CDR2 (germline): SGDLS, YYNGEE. This CDR3 is built from 14 residues. CDR3 residues: CASSVHQAGGELFF. The CDR3 coding sequence is TGTGCCAGCAGCGTACATCAGGCAGGCGGGGAGCTGTTTTTT.